The rows below give T cell receptor beta chains drawn from one sample of a study of T-cell reconstitution after alpha-beta-depleted transplantation in children. Each CDR3 protein gets one entry after TCRdb re-called the PCR reads with MiXCR. The sample has 600,000 to 800,000 distinct CDR3 sequences; over 10% are singletons. The source was PBMCs, collected before TCRalphabeta/CD19-depleted stem cell transplant. These receptors were collected from a girl aged 2-10 years with congenital amegakaryocytic thrombocytopenia, due to receive a stem cell transplant. CDR3s leave out the opening cysteine and the closing phenylalanine or tryptophan. Rows may omit the clone size; those that give it use once, few, many or a size class.

v_gene,j_gene,abundance,CDR3aa
TRBV15,TRBJ1-5,.,ATSSSPTNQPQH
TRBV7-8,TRBJ1-5,once,ASSLVLGRGANQPQH
TRBV6-2/TRBV6-3,TRBJ2-1,.,ASSHGVPAVQF
TRBV7-8,TRBJ2-3,many,ASSLGYLAVTDTQY
TRBV20-1,TRBJ2-2,few,SARSPSGRPDTGELF
TRBV7-6,TRBJ2-2,few,ASTHRRSNTGELF
TRBV9,TRBJ2-1,many,ASSARTSGSGYNEQF
TRBV15,TRBJ1-3,.,ATSREDTLLNTIY
TRBV28,TRBJ2-2,many,ASTGDTGELF
TRBV28,TRBJ1-2,many,ASRASGTFNNYGYT
TRBV12-3/TRBV12-4,TRBJ2-3,.,ASSLRSRAGTQY
TRBV5-1,TRBJ2-1,.,ASNKGGEQF
TRBV25-1,TRBJ2-1,many,ASRDQNNEQF
TRBV7-9,TRBJ1-3,.,ASSTRQGTSGNTIY
TRBV15,TRBJ1-5,.,ATSRDRGEGQPQH
TRBV20-1,TRBJ2-1,many,SARGGHSNEQF
TRBV7-3,TRBJ2-3,.,ASSLEVSGLGDTQY
TRBV29-1,TRBJ2-1,many,SVVDNEQF
TRBV12-3/TRBV12-4,TRBJ2-2,many,ASSSGTAGELF
TRBV5-1,TRBJ2-4,many,ASSLGLAGEGNIQY
TRBV5-1,TRBJ2-2,many,ASSPGHNTGELF
TRBV28,TRBJ1-2,many,ASTQSAGGYT
TRBV12-3/TRBV12-4,TRBJ2-7,few,ASSTTGPHRVWQY
TRBV7-6,TRBJ2-5,few,ASSLGVWLQETQY
TRBV7-6,TRBJ1-5,many,ASSFHRGIESNQPQH
TRBV20-1,TRBJ2-7,few,SATSVGHGEQY
TRBV12-3/TRBV12-4,TRBJ2-5,many,ASSDDREETQY
TRBV5-1,TRBJ2-1,many,ASSWGLAGDNEQF
TRBV16,TRBJ2-7,.,ASSPYGQGGYEQY
TRBV12-3/TRBV12-4,TRBJ2-3,many,ASSPQTGVTDTQY
TRBV9,TRBJ2-1,.,ASSATGTSAPSYNEQF
TRBV5-1,TRBJ2-1,many,ASSSSLAGNNEQF
TRBV18,TRBJ2-7,.,ASKAGESYEQY
TRBV7-6,TRBJ2-1,few,ASSGLGRAGYNEQF
TRBV12-3/TRBV12-4,TRBJ1-5,few,ASRHGQGNQPQH